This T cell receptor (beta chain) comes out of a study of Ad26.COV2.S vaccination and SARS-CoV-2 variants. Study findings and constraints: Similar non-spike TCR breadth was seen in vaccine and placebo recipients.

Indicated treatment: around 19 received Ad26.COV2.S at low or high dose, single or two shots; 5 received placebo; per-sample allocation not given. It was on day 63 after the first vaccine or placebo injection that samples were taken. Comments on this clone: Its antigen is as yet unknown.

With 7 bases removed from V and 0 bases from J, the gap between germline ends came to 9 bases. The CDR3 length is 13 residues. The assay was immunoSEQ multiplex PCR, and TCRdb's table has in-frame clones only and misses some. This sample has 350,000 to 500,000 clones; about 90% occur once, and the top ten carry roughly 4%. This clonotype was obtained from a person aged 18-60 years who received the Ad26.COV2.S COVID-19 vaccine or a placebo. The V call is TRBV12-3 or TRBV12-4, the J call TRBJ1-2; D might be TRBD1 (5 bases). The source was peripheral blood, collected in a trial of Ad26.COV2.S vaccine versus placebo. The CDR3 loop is CASTQGPNYGYTF. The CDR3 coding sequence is TGTGCCAGCACGCAGGGACCTAACTATGGCTACACCTTC.